The 20 T cell receptor beta chains reported below all come from one sample, sequenced in a study of blood T cell repertoires in COVID-19. Measured with immunoSEQ multiplex PCR; TCRdb has only the in-frame clones, and not every one. The table includes 250,000 to 350,000 clones, about 90% detected once. Sequenced input: PBMCs or T cells enriched from blood (not recorded which). These receptors came from a woman under 30 with acute COVID-19.

The V and J genes are TRBV2 and TRBJ1-2; 10 positions agree with TRBD1. In germline, CDR1 is SNHLY, CDR2 FYNNEI. The CDR3 extends over 15 amino acids. V was pared by 2 bases and J by 4 bases, with 4 bases of the junction left unmatched. This chain's CDR3 is CASSERGQGFYGYTF. DNA of the CDR3: TGTGCCAGCAGTGAACGGGGACAGGGGTTCTATGGCTACACCTTC.

The chain joins TRBV15 to TRBJ1-5, with D tentatively TRBD1 (6 bases). The germline V gene has CDR1 LNHNV and CDR2 YYDKDF (reference sequence). This CDR3 spans 16 amino acids. The V and J ends lost 1 base and 0 bases respectively, with 10 bases between them. The CDR3 DNA reads TGTGCCACCAGCAGAGGGACAGCGGATAGCAATCAGCCCCAGCATTTT. It is translated as CATSRGTADSNQPQHF.

This sequence joins TRBV10-3 and TRBJ2-7; tentative D call: TRBD1 (6 bases). V dropped 7 bases and J dropped 8 bases, with 18 bases sitting between them. The germline CDR1 and CDR2 sequences are ENHRY and SYGVKD. CDR3 length: 13 amino acids. The CDR3 sequence: CAITPSLQGKQYF. CDR3 DNA sequence: TGTGCCATCACCCCGTCGCTTCAGGGGAAGCAGTACTTC.

The V call is TRBV7-9, the J call TRBJ2-1, with 11 bases identical to TRBD2. The CDR3 contains 17 residues. Trimming at V came to 5 bases and at J to 7 bases, leaving 13 bases not matched to a gene. The V gene's germline CDR1 is SEHNR and CDR2 FQNEAQ (reference sequence). CDR3 loop: CASSRGGRLAGGNEQFF. In nucleotides, the CDR3 is TGTGCCAGCAGCCGAGGGGGGAGGCTAGCGGGAGGAAATGAGCAGTTCTTC.

This chain uses TRBV5-6 with TRBJ1-1, with 7 nucleotides matching TRBD1. V lost 6 bases to trimming and J lost 4 bases; unmatched junction nucleotides: 9. The germline V gene encodes CDR1 SGHDT and CDR2 YYEEEE. CDR3 size: 14 residues. This chain's CDR3 is CASNDGGGLTEAFF. DNA of the CDR3: TGTGCCAGCAACGATGGAGGGGGCCTCACTGAAGCTTTCTTT.

V usage is TRBV27 and J usage is TRBJ1-6; D remains ambiguous. This CDR3 has 14 amino acids. V was cut by 2 bases and J by 0 bases, with 2 bases left in between. Per the germline V gene, CDR1 is MNHEY and CDR2 is SMNVEV (reference sequence). In DNA form, the CDR3 reads TGTGCCAGCAGTTTACACTCCTATAATTCACCCCTCCACTTT. This encodes CASSLHSYNSPLHF.

This clone was seen only once. J is TRBJ1-1 and V is TRBV27; weak D call: TRBD1 (5 bases). The V end lost 3 bases, the J end lost 3 bases, and 17 bases lay between the germline ends. In germline, CDR1 is MNHEY, CDR2 SMNVEV (reference sequence). The CDR3 spans 16 residues. For the CDR3, the DNA is TGTGCCAGCAGTTTCAGTTCGACAGTCAGGGACACTGAAGCTTTCTTT. Protein sequence: CASSFSSTVRDTEAFF.

The sample holds one count of this clone. The genes are TRBV7-9 and TRBJ2-1; D is undetermined. Germline values: CDR1 SEHNR, CDR2 FQNEAQ (reference sequence). The CDR3 length is 10 residues. V was trimmed by 8 bases and J by 5 bases, leaving 4 bases between them. CDR3 protein: CASGDNEQFF. CDR3 coding DNA: TGTGCCAGCGGAGACAATGAGCAGTTCTTC.

The J gene is TRBJ2-2, the V gene TRBV19; unclear D gene. CDR1 and CDR2 (germline): LNHDA, SQIVND (reference sequence). V lost 4 bases and J lost 6, with 12 bases in between. The CDR3 covers 14 residues. Written as DNA, the CDR3 is TGTGCCAGTAGTACCCAAAATGGAGCCGGGGAGCTGTTTTTT. Translation gives CASSTQNGAGELFF.

This rearrangement joins TRBV15 to TRBJ1-4, with unresolved D. V lost 1 base, J lost 3 bases, and 6 bases lay in between. Germline CDR1 LNHNV, CDR2 YYDKDF (reference sequence). CDR3 length: 14 residues. This chain's CDR3 is CATSRGGSNEKLFF. The CDR3, as DNA: TGTGCCACCAGCAGAGGAGGGTCTAATGAAAAACTGTTTTTT. The complete variable domain, with remaining parts taken from reference TRBV15 and TRBJ1-4, reads DAMVIQNPRYQVTQFGKPVTLSCSQTLNHNVMYWYQQKSSQAPKLLFHYYDKDFNNEADTPDNFQSRRPNTSFCFLDIRSPGLGDTAMYLCATSRGGSNEKLFFGSGTQLSVL.

The chain is built from TRBV19 and TRBJ2-1; 8 bases fit TRBD2. The CDR3 consists of 14 residues. Germline trimming cut 2 bases from V and 8 bases from J; bases unmatched to any gene: 5. The V gene's germline CDR1 is LNHDA and CDR2 SQIVND (reference sequence). CDR3: CASSITGGSDEQFF. CDR3 nucleotide sequence: TGTGCCAGTAGTATAACGGGGGGGTCGGATGAGCAGTTCTTC.

This chain joins TRBV29-1 and TRBJ2-7; TRBD2 agrees at 8 bases. The V and J ends lost 1 base and 7 bases, in that order; junction bases with no gene match: 6. This CDR3 has 13 residues. Per germline, CDR1 SQVTM and CDR2 ANQGSEA. As DNA, the CDR3 is TGCAGCGTTGAAGGCGGGAGGTCGAGGGAGCAGTACTTC. As protein: CSVEGGRSREQYF.

The chain combines TRBV19 with TRBJ2-1, with D unresolved. V shed 3 bases and J shed 0 bases, with 6 bases lying between them. The CDR3 contains 14 residues. Germline V gives CDR1 LNHDA, CDR2 SQIVND (reference sequence). In DNA, the CDR3 is TGTGCCAGTAGTATGGCCAGCTCCTACAATGAGCAGTTCTTC. It codes for CASSMASSYNEQFF.

This clone was seen a single time. The CDR3 DNA sequence: TGTGCCAGCAGTTCCCAACAGGGGGCAGGCAATCAGCCCCAGCATTTT. Protein sequence: CASSSQQGAGNQPQHF. This sequence joins TRBV28 and TRBJ1-5; 9 nucleotides align to TRBD1. The CDR3 has 16 residues. The V gene end was trimmed by 4 bases and the J gene end by 2 bases; junction bases not matched to a gene: 6. Germline CDR1 MDHEN, CDR2 SYDVKM.

This rearrangement joins TRBV19 to TRBJ1-1; 7 nucleotides line up with TRBD1. Trimming cost V 6 bases and J 5 bases; bases outside gene matches: 9. The CDR3 length is 14 residues. Germline V CDR1 and CDR2: LNHDA, SQIVND (reference sequence). The CDR3 sequence: CASRQTGSRTEAFF. CDR3 nucleotide sequence: TGTGCCAGTAGACAGACAGGGTCAAGAACTGAAGCTTTCTTT.

The chain has TRBV30 and TRBJ2-1; 7 nucleotides match TRBD2. Germline lookup yields CDR1 GTSNPN and CDR2 SVGIG (reference sequence). J was trimmed by 9 bases and V by 6 bases; bases with no gene match: 20. The CDR3 loop spans 16 amino acids. The CDR3 protein is CACRGRASGFFGEQFF. CDR3 nucleotide sequence: TGTGCCTGTCGAGGAAGGGCTAGCGGTTTCTTTGGTGAGCAGTTCTTC.

The rearrangement links TRBV19 to TRBJ1-2; D is perhaps TRBD1 (5 bases). Germline values: CDR1 LNHDA, CDR2 SQIVND (reference sequence). Trimming removed 2 bases at V and 7 bases at J, with 8 bases between. The CDR3 covers 12 residues. CDR3 bases: TGTGCCAGTAGTATATCGGGGGTTGGCTACACCTTC. This codes for CASSISGVGYTF.

The chain couples TRBV28 to TRBJ2-1; a weak D match, TRBD1 (6 bases). Between the trimmed V and J ends, which lost 3 bases and 8 bases, there was a span of 11 bases. Germline V gives CDR1 MDHEN, CDR2 SYDVKM. The CDR3 consists of 13 residues. In DNA form, the CDR3 reads TGTGCCAGCAGTTTGGTTAAGGGGGATGAGCAGTTCTTC. Its protein is CASSLVKGDEQFF.

CDR3 amino acids: CASAGVSYNSPLHF. The CDR3 region has the DNA TGTGCCAGCGCAGGGGTTAGCTATAATTCACCCCTCCACTTT. V is TRBV27 and J is TRBJ1-6, with D maybe TRBD1 (6 bases). Trimming left V 8 bases short and J 3 bases short, with 11 bases between. CDR1 is MNHEY, CDR2 SMNVEV, per germline (reference sequence). The CDR3 has 14 residues.

The V call is TRBV7-9, the J call TRBJ2-5, with TRBD2 identical over 9 bases. CDR1 and CDR2 from the germline V gene are SEHNR and FQNEAQ (reference sequence). The CDR3 length is 15 residues. The V gene end was trimmed by 1 base and the J gene end by 9 bases; junction bases not matched to a gene: 9. CDR3 bases: TGTGCCAGCAGCTTAGGGCGGGAGGGCCGACGGGCCCAGTACTTC. Translation: CASSLGREGRRAQYF.